This TCR beta chain is drawn from a study of T cell responses to AZD1222 COVID-19 vaccine. Only in-frame clones appear in the TCRdb table, and some are missing; sequencing was by immunoSEQ multiplex PCR. The sample has 90,000 to 100,000 clones; 70% to 85% are singletons. V lost 3 bases to trimming and J lost 2 bases, with 8 bases between them. The CDR3 loop spans 13 amino acids. Germline CDR1 and CDR2: MDHEN and SYDVKM. Second-dose schedules of about 4 or about 12 weeks were combined. The sequencing here drew on peripheral blood, taken 28 days after the second AZD1222 dose. This chain joins TRBV28 and TRBJ2-7; D is unclear. This TCR came from an adult who received the AZD1222 COVID-19 vaccine. The CDR3 DNA follows: TGTGCCAGCAGTTTCCGGGTTCCCTACGAGCAGTACTTC. Encoded protein: CASSFRVPYEQYF. Together with reference TRBV28 and TRBJ2-7, the CDR3 gives the full variable domain: DVKVTQSSRYLVKRTGEKVFLECVQDMDHENMFWYRQDPGLGLRLIYFSYDVKMKEKGDIPEGYSVSREKKERFSLILESASTNQTSMYLCASSFRVPYEQYFGPGTRLTVT.